This T cell receptor beta chain appears in the sequencing data of a study of blood T cell repertoires in COVID-19. About the study: The samples span acute and convalescent COVID-19 from the United States, Italy and Spain. The analysed material was cDNA or gDNA that came from T cells, B-cell-depleted T cells, or PBMCs.

The Seattle site enrolled patients during active infection and followed them longitudinally. CDR1 is GTSNPN, CDR2 SVGIG, per germline (reference sequence). V dropped 5 bases and J dropped 6 bases, with 8 bases sitting between them. This CDR3 contains 11 residues. As originally analysed: Amplified reference gene primers provided the basis for estimating nucleated cell counts. Profiling relied on immunoSEQ multiplex PCR, and the TCRdb table lists in-frame clones only, not all of them. That table is the source of V, J and clone size, and D and trimming were worked out from the DNA. The sample lists 350,000 to 450,000 clones, 70% to 90% occurring once.

The sequencing sample was made of peripheral blood. This sequence originates from a woman aged 60-75 years with COVID-19, enrolled during active disease. The genes are TRBV30 and TRBJ1-3, with D perhaps matching TRBD1 (6 bases). The CDR3 loop reads CAWAGVNTIYF. CDR3 nucleotide sequence: TGTGCCTGGGCAGGGGTAAACACCATATATTTT.